The entry below describes one T cell receptor (beta chain). This clone was counted only a few times. The antigen it binds to is not known. There are no base qualities to consult, and no much larger clone falls within one base. Genomic DNA was isolated from the sorted cells so that the TCRbeta CDR3 region could be sequenced. The immunoSEQ Assay was used to sequence the TCRbeta CDR3 regions. As stored in TCRdb, this immuneACCESS dataset retains in-frame rearrangements with V and J assigned. A fraction of the clones does not appear; measured against another copy, unresolved V genes explain less than half of the discrepancy, and the remainder lacks a known reason. This sample has about 68,000 clones in its table, and 75% to 85% of those were observed once. Around 1.7% of the sample is held by the ten biggest clonotypes. The data are from a study of OX40 agonist ivuxolimab in advanced cancers. Concerning the study at large: Ivuxolimab was an agonistic, fully human IgG2 monoclonal antibody directed against OX40 (CD134), a costimulatory receptor. Partial responses occurred in three dose-escalation patients: two with cutaneous melanoma and one with hepatocellular carcinoma. Patients were allowed to have had prior anti-PD-1, anti-PD-L1 or anti-CTLA-4 therapy, and less than 45% of the dose-escalation patients had previously received checkpoint inhibitors. The paper covers the monotherapy dose-escalation part of the phase I ivuxolimab trial, which included N of about 50 patients. The point of sequencing TCRbeta in the periphery was to test whether ivuxolimab changed TCR sequence diversity and drove clonal T-cell expansion. The dose-escalation cohort was roughly 83% male with a mean age of about 65 years, ranging from roughly 20 to 80. Of the approximately 50 dose-escalation patients, hepatocellular carcinoma was present in 19, melanoma in approximately 15, renal cell carcinoma in 9 and head and neck cancer in 9. Intravenous ivuxolimab was administered to patients every 2 weeks at six dose levels: 0.01, 0.1, 0.3, 1.5, 3 and 10 mg/kg. The investigation overall reported the following: In the 0.1-3.0 mg/kg groups, partial responders were among the patients with the lowest normalized peripheral clonal expansion, particularly in CD8+ T cells. After ivuxolimab, more expanded clones were found on average in CD8+ T cells than in CD4+ T cells. Clonal expansion of both CD4+ and CD8+ blood T cells was observed from baseline to week 6 at doses 0.1 to 3.0 mg/kg. Which antigens the clonally expanded peripheral T cells were specific for was not determined. Low levels of normalized T-cell clonal expansion were also seen in some patients who did not respond.

The trial excluded patients who had a history of autoimmune disease or who were on systemic immunosuppression. Peripheral blood for TCR sequencing was drawn from every dose cohort at baseline, at cycle 4 day 1 and at cycle 7 day 1. Samples were obtained from an open-label, multicenter, first-in-human phase I dose-escalation trial of ivuxolimab. Adults with locally advanced or metastatic head and neck squamous cell, hepatocellular, melanoma or renal cell carcinoma were enrolled in the trial. CD4+ and CD8+ T cells were sorted separately from peripheral blood before TCR sequencing. Here the sequenced sample was CD4+ or CD8+ T cells sorted from blood, taken in a trial of the OX40 agonist ivuxolimab. The TCR originated in an adult with an advanced solid tumor such as melanoma, head and neck, liver or kidney cancer.

CDR3 sequence: CASSPFGGAGYGYTF. The nucleotide sequence is given as TGTGCCAGCAGCCCATTCGGAGGGGCAGGCTATGGCTACACCTTC. The chain is encoded by TRBV5-8 joined to TRBJ1-2; possibly the D gene is TRBD1, per 5 matching bases. From a lookup of the germline V gene, CDR1 and CDR2 are SGHTS and YDEGEE. There are 15 amino acids in the CDR3, from cysteine to phenylalanine inclusive. Of the read, only the CDR3 DNA is kept; its 45 bases are in frame from base 1. The V and J ends are trimmed by 4 bases and 4 bases, leaving 17 bases between them.